A single sample gave rise to the 10 T cell receptor beta chains below, sequenced in a study of T cell responses to AZD1222 COVID-19 vaccine. This table comes from immunoSEQ multiplex PCR, and its TCRdb copy is limited to in-frame clones, with some not included. This sample carries roughly 130,000 clones, roughly 87% of them seen once, and the ten largest clones take 1.4% to 1.5%. The specimen comprised peripheral blood, sampled on day 0 of AZD1222 vaccination. These receptors were obtained from an adult in good health.

Comment on this clone: The same CDR3 is also encoded by other DNA sequences in this sample. The genes are TRBV30 and TRBJ1-2, with D unclear. This CDR3 comprises 11 residues. CDR1 and CDR2 (germline): GTSNPN, SVGIG (reference sequence). The ends were cut back, 0 bases at V and 3 bases at J, with 2 bases in the middle. The CDR3 nucleotides are TGTGCCTGGAGTGTGTACTATGGCTACACCTTC. The encoded protein is CAWSVYYGYTF.

The chain links TRBV5-8 to TRBJ2-7, with 7 bases identical to TRBD1. Trimming at V came to 4 bases and at J to 2 bases, leaving 9 bases not matched to a gene. Per the germline V gene, CDR1 is SGHTS and CDR2 is YDEGEE. The CDR3 runs 15 residues. The chain's CDR3 is CASSRAAGGAYEQYF. The CDR3 nucleotides are TGTGCCAGCAGCCGTGCCGCAGGGGGAGCCTACGAGCAGTACTTC.

The chain recombines TRBV18 with TRBJ2-7; D tentatively reads TRBD1 or TRBD2 (5 bases each). The CDR3 consists of 14 residues. Trimming took 0 bases from V and 6 from J, leaving 12 bases between them. The germline V gene encodes CDR1 KGHSH and CDR2 LQKENI. The CDR3 bases are TGTGCCAGCTCACCACCGGGACCAACCCCCGAGCAGTACTTC. Its translation is CASSPPGPTPEQYF. Full variable domain (outside the CDR3, taken from reference TRBV18 and TRBJ2-7): NAGVMQNPRHLVRRRGQEARLRCSPMKGHSHVYWYRQLPEEGLKFMVYLQKENIIDESGMPKERFSAEFPKEGPSILRIQQVVRGDSAAYFCASSPPGPTPEQYFGPGTRLTVT.

The chain uses TRBV5-1 and TRBJ2-5, with 13 bases matching TRBD2. Trimming removed 5 bases from V and 5 bases from J; junction bases left unmatched: 9. Germline lookup yields CDR1 SGHRS and CDR2 YFSETQ. This CDR3 spans 16 amino acids. Here the CDR3 DNA reads TGCGCCAGCAGGACTAGCGGGGGGACCCTGGGGGAGACCCAGTACTTC. This translates into CASRTSGGTLGETQYF.

Only one count was recorded for this clone. The chain links TRBV5-4 to TRBJ2-5; 15 positions match TRBD2. The germline V gene has CDR1 SGHNT and CDR2 YYREEE (reference sequence). Trimming cost V 4 bases and J 0 bases; bases outside gene matches: 7. CDR3 length: 18 residues. The CDR3 sequence: CASSAGLAGGGYQETQYF. The CDR3 DNA reads as TGTGCCAGCAGCGCGGGACTAGCGGGGGGCGGGTACCAAGAGACCCAGTACTTC.

The chain has TRBV6-2 or TRBV6-3 and TRBJ1-1; D possibly corresponds to TRBD1 (5 bases). The CDR3 length is 15 residues. Germline CDR1 is MNHEY and CDR2 is SVGEGT. V was pared by 4 bases and J by 5 bases, with 17 bases between. This chain's CDR3 is CASSWMARARTEAFF. The CDR3 coding sequence is TGTGCCAGCAGTTGGATGGCCAGGGCGCGGACTGAAGCTTTCTTT.

The chain recombines TRBV5-1 with TRBJ1-3; TRBD1 agrees at 8 bases. V lost 7 bases and J lost 0; bases outside the gene matches: 6. The CDR3 has 15 amino acids. Germline CDR1 reads SGHRS; CDR2 reads YFSETQ. The CDR3 spells CASADRADSGNTIYF. CDR3 nucleotide sequence: TGCGCCAGCGCGGACAGGGCCGACTCTGGAAACACCATATATTTT.

The V and J genes are TRBV5-1 and TRBJ2-5; no clear D gene. Trimming removed 4 bases at V and 2 bases at J, with 3 bases between. The CDR3 extends over 11 amino acids. In germline, CDR1 is SGHRS, CDR2 YFSETQ. CDR3 in amino acids: CASSAQETQYF. The DNA for the CDR3 is TGCGCCAGCAGCGCTCAAGAGACCCAGTACTTC.

This clone was found a few times. The chain links TRBV6-4 to TRBJ2-1; tentative D call: TRBD2 (6 bases). The CDR3 is made up of 15 amino acids. Looked up from germline, CDR1 is MRHNA and CDR2 is SNTAGT. V was shortened by 4 bases and J by 6 bases, with 16 bases between the two germline ends. CDR3 DNA: TGTGCCAGCAGTGCCAGGACTGGGGGGTTCAATGAGCAGTTCTTC. Protein sequence: CASSARTGGFNEQFF.

The chain carries TRBV30 and TRBJ1-5; D remains unclear. CDR1 is GTSNPN and CDR2 is SVGIG in the germline V gene (reference sequence). Between the trimmed V and J ends, which lost 0 bases and 2 bases, there was a span of 11 bases. The CDR3 consists of 15 residues. CDR3 DNA sequence: TGTGCCTGGAGTGTAGGGTCTGGCCGCAATCAGCCCCAGCATTTT. Its protein product is CAWSVGSGRNQPQHF.